This record covers a single T cell receptor (beta chain). The record originates from a study of blood T cell repertoires in COVID-19. Sequencing used immunoSEQ multiplex PCR; TCRdb keeps in-frame clones, though not all of them. The repertoire holds 300,000 to 400,000 clones, with 70% to 90% as singletons. The CDR3 length is 16 residues. Per the germline V gene, CDR1 is SNHLY and CDR2 is FYNNEI. V lost 3 bases and J lost 0, with 12 bases in between. This clonotype was obtained from a woman in her twenties or thirties with COVID-19, enrolled during active disease. The chain uses TRBV2 and TRBJ2-1; D unclear. Sequencing input: peripheral blood. CDR3 sequence: CASSDPRGFSYNEQFF. In nucleotides, the CDR3 is TGTGCCAGCAGTGATCCCCGCGGATTCTCCTACAATGAGCAGTTCTTC.